The 9 T cell receptor beta chains given below trace back to one sample, sequenced in a study of cytomegalovirus exposure and HLA in healthy donors. The study ran its PCR with 60 Vbeta and 13 Jbeta primers. Method: immunoSEQ multiplex PCR; TCRdb's copy keeps in-frame clones and lacks some. This sample carries roughly 130,000 clones, approximately 78% of them seen once, and the ten largest clones take about 3%. The source material was PBMCs. These receptors were collected from a human donor in good health.

The sample holds one count of this clone. At one end the junction does not follow the germline gene, possibly because of a read error. The chain couples TRBV5-4 to TRBJ1-2; tentatively, D is TRBD1 (6 bases). The CDR3 has 12 amino acids. Per the germline V gene, CDR1 is SGHNT and CDR2 is YYREEE (reference sequence). Written as DNA, the CDR3 is TGTGCCAGCAGCTTGAGATGGGGACACGAGGTCTTC. It codes for CASSLRWGHEVF.

This sequence joins TRBV11-2 and TRBJ2-5; 10 bases fit TRBD1. V shed 5 bases, J shed 5 bases, and the junction held 8 bases outside the gene matches. Looked up from germline, CDR1 is SGHAT and CDR2 is FQNNGV. This CDR3 has 15 residues. CDR3 amino acids: CASSQRQGAGETQYF. In DNA, the CDR3 is TGTGCCAGCAGCCAGAGACAGGGGGCAGGGGAGACCCAGTACTTC.

This chain links TRBV10-3 with TRBJ2-7; D ambiguous. Germline CDR1 ENHRY, CDR2 SYGVKD. This CDR3 contains 15 residues. V was clipped by 10 bases and J by 6 bases, with 25 bases between them. The CDR3 DNA follows: TGTGCCAGCAGGAGCCCCTCGCGGTCTCCTGGCGAGCAGTACTTC. Its translation: CASRSPSRSPGEQYF.

J is TRBJ2-7 and V is TRBV11-1; 9 nucleotides match TRBD1. CDR3 size: 16 residues. The V gene's germline CDR1 is SGHAT and CDR2 FQDESV (reference sequence). With V trimmed by 8 bases and J by 0 bases, 11 bases remained unmatched. The CDR3 loop reads CASSRDRAPFSYEQYF. DNA of the CDR3: TGTGCCAGCTCCCGGGACAGGGCTCCCTTCTCCTACGAGCAGTACTTC.

Remarks on this clone: The sample holds other DNA sequences that translate to the same CDR3. This chain joins TRBV6-5 and TRBJ1-1; 9 positions match TRBD1. This CDR3 spans 14 amino acids. J gave up 4 bases and V 5 bases, and 5 bases lay outside the gene matches. CDR1 and CDR2 from the germline V gene are MNHEY and SVGAGI. CDR3 amino acids: CASSRDRVVTEAFF. CDR3 sequence (DNA): TGTGCCAGCAGTAGGGACAGGGTGGTCACTGAAGCTTTCTTT.

This chain uses TRBV2 with TRBJ1-3, with a weak D call TRBD1 (5 bases). Deletions cut 1 base from V and 11 bases from J, with 15 bases between. CDR3 length: 14 residues. Germline CDR1 is SNHLY and CDR2 is FYNNEI. The CDR3 nucleotides are TGTGCCAGCAGTGAAGGGGGGACTCGATTCCCCATATATTTT. It translates to CASSEGGTRFPIYF.

This clone was seen a handful of times. The chain carries TRBV6-5 and TRBJ2-7; D is perhaps TRBD1 (5 bases). This CDR3 comprises 13 residues. Per the germline V gene, CDR1 is MNHEY and CDR2 is SVGAGI. Trimming took off 6 bases at V and 2 bases at J, with 11 bases between the two ends. The CDR3 bases are TGTGCCAGCAGCCCCAGGGTAACCTACGAGCAGTACTTC. It yields the protein CASSPRVTYEQYF.

The V and J genes are TRBV10-1 and TRBJ2-3; D unclear. CDR3 size: 13 residues. Per germline, CDR1 WNHNN and CDR2 SYGVQD (reference sequence). V lost 2 bases and J 2 bases, leaving 5 bases between the germline ends. CDR3 DNA sequence: TGCGCCAGCAGTGAGACAGACACAGATACGCAGTATTTT. Its protein product is CASSETDTDTQYF.

The rearrangement links TRBV2 to TRBJ1-5; 8 nucleotides agree with TRBD1. Per the germline V gene, CDR1 is SNHLY and CDR2 is FYNNEI. With 3 bases clipped from V and 6 bases from J, the junction kept 10 bases outside the gene matches. The CDR3 contains 16 residues. DNA of the CDR3: TGTGCCAGCAGTGATGGGCGGACAGGGCCGGGTCAGCCCCAGCATTTT. Translation gives CASSDGRTGPGQPQHF.